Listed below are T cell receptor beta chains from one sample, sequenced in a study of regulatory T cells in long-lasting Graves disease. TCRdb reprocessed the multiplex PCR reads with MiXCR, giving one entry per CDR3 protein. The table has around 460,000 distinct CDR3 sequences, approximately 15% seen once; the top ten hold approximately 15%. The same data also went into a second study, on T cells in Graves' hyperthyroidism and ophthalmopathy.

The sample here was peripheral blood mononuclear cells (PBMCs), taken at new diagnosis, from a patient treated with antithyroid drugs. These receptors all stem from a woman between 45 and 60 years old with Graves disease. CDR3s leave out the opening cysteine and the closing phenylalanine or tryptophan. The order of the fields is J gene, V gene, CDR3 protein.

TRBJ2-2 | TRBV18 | ASSPGTGGSNTGELF
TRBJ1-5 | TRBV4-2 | ASSQVTDSNQPQH
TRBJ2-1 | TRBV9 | ASSVVGRRGNEQF
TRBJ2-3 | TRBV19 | ASSMSAGGLLDTQY
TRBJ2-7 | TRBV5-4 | ASSSRRGKSSYEQY
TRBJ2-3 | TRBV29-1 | SVDSGRTSTDTQY
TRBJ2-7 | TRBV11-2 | ASSLDLWGEQY
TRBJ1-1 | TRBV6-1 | ASALGTGEAF
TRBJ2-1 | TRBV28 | ASSLLMGMAYNEQF
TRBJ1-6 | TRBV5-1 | ASRIETTVSPLH
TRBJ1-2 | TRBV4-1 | ASSQGGREGYT
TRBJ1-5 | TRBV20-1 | SAQIDSNQPQH
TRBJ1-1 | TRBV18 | ASSQQQGNTEAF
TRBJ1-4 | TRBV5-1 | ASSLATGGIEKLF
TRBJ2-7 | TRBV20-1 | SARDHGTYEQY
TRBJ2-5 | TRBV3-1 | ASSQEGRLETQY